The 26 T cell receptor beta chains presented below share a single source sample, sequenced in a study of vaccination effects on CD4 cells after COVID-19. No cognate antigen is known for these TCRs. Assay used: immunoSEQ multiplex PCR; TCRdb lists only in-frame clones, some missing. The table shows about 64,000 clones, with about 78% occurring only once. Viral peptide pools were used in the ViraFEST assay to expand antigen-specific CD4+ T cells, and sequencing came afterward. Subsequent to a culture period of nine to ten days, CD4+ T cells were isolated. Two doses of either BNT162b2 or mRNA-1273 were given to each participant. The sequencing here drew on CD4+ T cells from PBMCs cultured with HCoV-OC43 spike peptides, taken after COVID-19 vaccination. Subset reported: HCoV-OC43 spike overlapping peptide pool stimulation. The receptors originated from a human donor who received a COVID-19 vaccine.

This clone was picked up a small number of times. The chain links TRBV19 to TRBJ1-4, with a tentative D call TRBD1 (6 bases). This CDR3 is 13 amino acids long. Trimming left V 7 bases short and J 4 bases short, with 10 bases between. Germline V gene sequence: CDR1 LNHDA, CDR2 SQIVND (reference sequence). CDR3 nucleotides: TGTGCCAGTACTGGACAGCTTAATGAAAAACTGTTTTTT. Translation gives CASTGQLNEKLFF.

V and J are TRBV24-1 and TRBJ2-2, with D perhaps TRBD2 (5 bases). Looked up from germline, CDR1 is KGHDR and CDR2 is SFDVKD. The germline V and J ends were trimmed by 4 bases and 5 bases, with 10 bases remaining between them. There are 14 residues in the CDR3. The CDR3 region is CATSDTRQTGELFF. Here the CDR3 DNA reads TGTGCCACCAGTGACACTAGGCAAACCGGGGAGCTGTTTTTT.

This rearrangement joins TRBV7-2 to TRBJ2-3; 10 nucleotides line up with TRBD2. Looked up from germline, CDR1 is SGHTA and CDR2 is FQGNSA. The CDR3 has 16 amino acids. The junction had 4 bases not matched to a gene; V was cut back by 0 bases and J by 4 bases. The CDR3 DNA sequence: TGTGCCAGCAGCTTAGCAGCGGGGGGGCCCCCAGATACGCAGTATTTT. Amino acids: CASSLAAGGPPDTQYF.

The chain couples TRBV18 to TRBJ2-1, with D possibly TRBD2 on 6 matching bases. The CDR3 contains 15 residues. The ends were cut back, 2 bases at V and 0 bases at J, with 8 bases in the middle. Germline V gene sequence: CDR1 KGHSH, CDR2 LQKENI. The CDR3 spells CASSPGGFSYNEQFF. The CDR3 DNA sequence: TGTGCCAGCTCACCAGGGGGGTTCTCCTACAATGAGCAGTTCTTC. Supplemented by reference TRBV18 and TRBJ2-1, the full variable domain reads NAGVMQNPRHLVRRRGQEARLRCSPMKGHSHVYWYRQLPEEGLKFMVYLQKENIIDESGMPKERFSAEFPKEGPSILRIQQVVRGDSAAYFCASSPGGFSYNEQFFGPGTRLTVL.

This sequence joins TRBV5-6 and TRBJ2-3; D ambiguous. The germline gives CDR1 SGHDT, CDR2 YYEEEE. V was shortened by 0 bases and J by 2 bases, with 7 bases between the two germline ends. The CDR3 contains 14 residues. CDR3 sequence reads: CASSLASYTDTQYF. The CDR3 DNA sequence: TGTGCCAGCAGCTTGGCAAGCTACACAGATACGCAGTATTTT.

V usage is TRBV5-6 and J usage is TRBJ2-5, with a weak D call TRBD1 (5 bases). Germline V gene lookup returns CDR1 SGHDT and CDR2 YYEEEE. The V end was cut by 4 bases, the J end by 1 base, with 8 bases between. The CDR3 runs 13 residues. CDR3 residues: CASSVDSQETQYF. In DNA, the CDR3 is TGTGCCAGCAGCGTCGACAGCCAAGAGACCCAGTACTTC. Using reference TRBV5-6 and TRBJ2-5 for the parts outside the CDR3, the full variable domain is DAGVTQSPTHLIKTRGQQVTLRCSPKSGHDTVSWYQQALGQGPQFIFQYYEEEERQRGNFPDRFSGHQFPNYSSELNVNALLLGDSALYLCASSVDSQETQYFGPGTRLLVL.

The rearrangement uses TRBV30 and TRBJ2-2, with D tentatively TRBD1 or TRBD2 (6 bases each). The germline V gene encodes CDR1 GTSNPN and CDR2 SVGIG (reference sequence). Trimming removed 5 bases at V and 4 bases at J, with 20 bases between. The CDR3 length is 16 residues. The DNA of the CDR3 is TGTGCCTGGTCCGACGTGGGGGGCTTTTCCACCGGGGAGCTGTTTTTT. The encoded protein is CAWSDVGGFSTGELFF.

This clone has a handful of counts. The V gene is TRBV7-3, the J gene TRBJ1-6; tentatively, D is TRBD1 (6 bases). This CDR3 is 15 amino acids long. Germline V gene data show CDR1 as SGHTA and CDR2 as FQGTGA. V was trimmed by 2 bases and J by 5 bases, leaving 10 bases between them. CDR3 in amino acids: CASSLLGANNSPLHF. CDR3 in DNA: TGTGCCAGCAGCTTATTGGGGGCCAATAATTCACCCCTCCACTTT.

The chain carries TRBV7-8 and TRBJ2-7; no clear D. V was cut by 2 bases and J by 1 base, with 12 bases left in between. The CDR3 consists of 15 residues. Germline V gene data show CDR1 as SGHVS and CDR2 as FQNEAQ. In DNA, the CDR3 is TGTGCCAGCAGCTTATCGCAGGTGCCATCCTACGAGCAGTACGTC. Protein product: CASSLSQVPSYEQYV.

Here the CDR3 reads CASSYSRNTEAFF. CDR3 DNA: TGTGCCAGCAGTTACTCCAGGAACACTGAAGCTTTCTTT. The chain combines TRBV6-5 with TRBJ1-1; D gene uncertain. This CDR3 is built from 13 residues. Germline assignment: CDR1 MNHEY and CDR2 SVGAGI. Trimming removed 0 bases from V and 1 base from J, with 3 bases in between.

The chain joins TRBV3-1 (or the pseudogene TRBV3-2) to TRBJ1-6; D is unclear. Trimming removed 7 bases at V and 5 bases at J, with 9 bases between. This CDR3 region has 13 residues. The germline CDR1 and CDR2 sequences are LGHDT and YNNKEL (reference sequence). The CDR3 loop reads CASTPGNNSPLHF. The CDR3 DNA reads TGTGCCAGCACCCCGGGGAATAATTCACCCCTCCACTTT.

The CDR3 DNA is TGTGCCAGCTCACCACCGAAAGGGGAGTACACCGGGGAGCTGTTTTTT. Protein product: CASSPPKGEYTGELFF. V gene TRBV18 combines with J gene TRBJ2-2, with D perhaps matching TRBD1 or TRBD2 (5 bases each). Germline V CDR1 and CDR2: KGHSH, LQKENI. Trimming cost V 0 bases and J 3 bases, with 11 bases left between them. This CDR3 has 16 residues.

The chain joins TRBV7-2 to TRBJ1-5, with 8 bases fitting TRBD1. V dropped 6 bases and J dropped 7; count of bases not matched to a gene: 8. The V gene's germline CDR1 is SGHTA and CDR2 FQGNSA. CDR3 length: 14 residues. The CDR3 is CASSRTDRGQPQHF. The CDR3, as DNA: TGTGCCAGCAGTCGAACCGACAGGGGCCAGCCCCAGCATTTT.

The rearrangement uses TRBV6-5 and TRBJ1-3, with TRBD1 as a possible D gene (6 bases). This CDR3 has 13 residues. Germline CDR1 and CDR2: MNHEY and SVGAGI. The V and J ends lost 6 bases and 1 base respectively, with 7 bases between them. CDR3: CASRGGSGNTIYF. The CDR3 DNA is TGTGCCAGCAGAGGGGGATCTGGAAACACCATATATTTT.

The rearrangement links TRBV18 to TRBJ2-5, with D maybe TRBD1 (5 bases). V lost 4 bases to trimming and J lost 4 bases, with 10 bases between them. The CDR3 totals 13 residues. Germline CDR1 KGHSH, CDR2 LQKENI. CDR3 nucleotides: TGTGCCAGCTCACTCGGACAAGGAGAGACCCAGTACTTC. Translated: CASSLGQGETQYF.

This chain uses TRBV9 with TRBJ1-6; 7 bases align to TRBD1. V gave up 5 bases and J gave up 7 bases; unmatched junction bases: 9. There are 15 residues in the CDR3. Germline lookup yields CDR1 SGDLS and CDR2 YYNGEE. As DNA, the CDR3 is TGTGCCAGCAGGGGAGGGGGCCTCCAGAATTCACCCCTCCACTTT. It is translated as CASRGGGLQNSPLHF.

A single count supports this clone. CDR3 coding DNA: TGTGCCAGTAGTATCCTAAAACAGAGCAATCAGCCCCAGCATTTT. It yields the protein CASSILKQSNQPQHF. J is TRBJ1-5 and V is TRBV19, with D unresolved. Germline V gene sequence: CDR1 LNHDA, CDR2 SQIVND (reference sequence). Trimming removed 3 bases from V and 1 base from J, with 10 bases in between. The CDR3 covers 15 residues.

The rearrangement joins TRBV5-1 to TRBJ1-6, with TRBD1 matching over 9 bases. The CDR3 has 15 residues. The germline V gene encodes CDR1 SGHRS and CDR2 YFSETQ. V lost 4 bases and J lost 6; bases outside the gene matches: 5. In DNA, the CDR3 is TGCGCCAGCAGCGATCCGGGACAGGGTAATTCACCCCTCCACTTT. It encodes CASSDPGQGNSPLHF.

The chain links TRBV29-1 to TRBJ2-5; D unresolved. This CDR3 comprises 10 residues. V was trimmed by 7 bases and J by 4 bases, leaving 7 bases between them. The V gene's germline CDR1 is SQVTM and CDR2 ANQGSEA. The CDR3, as DNA: TGCAGCGCCCGGACAGAGACCCAGTACTTC. It encodes CSARTETQYF.

The gene calls are TRBV19 and TRBJ2-5; 7 bases are shared with TRBD1. The CDR3 sequence is 14 residues long. V lost 4 bases and J lost 2; bases outside the gene matches: 4. The germline V gene encodes CDR1 LNHDA and CDR2 SQIVND (reference sequence). The CDR3, as DNA: TGTGCCAGTAGTAAGGGGGACAGTCAAGAGACCCAGTACTTC. Translation: CASSKGDSQETQYF.

The V and J genes are TRBV11-2 and TRBJ2-7; D remains ambiguous. This CDR3 region has 15 residues. The V end was cut by 6 bases, the J end by 1 base, with 16 bases between. Germline CDR1 reads SGHAT; CDR2 reads FQNNGV. DNA for the CDR3: TGTGCCAGCAGAAACACCACTCAATTTTCCTACGAGCAGTACGTC. Encoded protein: CASRNTTQFSYEQYV.

The rearrangement joins TRBV15 to TRBJ2-7; 8 bases align to TRBD1. In germline, CDR1 is LNHNV, CDR2 YYDKDF (reference sequence). The CDR3 is 17 amino acids. Unmatched junction bases numbered 13, after V lost 3 bases and J lost 3 bases. CDR3 bases: TGTGCCACCAGCAGGGGGGCGGGGACAGGAGGAAACTACGAGCAGTACGTC. Encoded protein: CATSRGAGTGGNYEQYV.

The count of this clone is one. The rearrangement joins TRBV29-1 to TRBJ1-4; 10 nucleotides match TRBD1. CDR3 size: 14 residues. Looked up from germline, CDR1 is SQVTM and CDR2 is ANQGSEA. Trimming took 6 bases from V and 7 from J; bases not matched to a gene: 8. CDR3 protein: CSVEDRGGTEKLFF. The CDR3 region has the DNA TGCAGCGTGGAGGACAGGGGGGGGACTGAAAAACTGTTTTTT.

This clone has just a few counts. V gene TRBV10-3 combines with J gene TRBJ1-2, with unresolved D. The CDR3 has 13 amino acids. V lost 0 bases and J 7 bases, leaving 9 bases between the germline ends. From germline, CDR1 is ENHRY and CDR2 SYGVKD. CDR3: CAISESKIGGYTF. The CDR3 DNA sequence: TGTGCCATCAGTGAGTCGAAGATAGGTGGCTACACCTTC.

The chain has TRBV3-1 (or the pseudogene TRBV3-2) and TRBJ1-5; D is undetermined. Germline V gene lookup returns CDR1 LGHDT and CDR2 YNNKEL (reference sequence). Trimming left V 4 bases short and J 9 bases short, with 16 bases between. The CDR3 has 14 residues. The CDR3 reads CASSPMGSSPPQHF. DNA of the CDR3: TGTGCCAGCAGCCCTATGGGCAGTTCACCGCCCCAGCATTTT.

The V and J genes are TRBV19 and TRBJ1-5, with 10 bases aligning to TRBD1. The CDR3 is 17 amino acids. J was trimmed by 5 bases and V by 0 bases; bases with no gene match: 7. CDR1 LNHDA and CDR2 SQIVND come from the germline V gene (reference sequence). CDR3: CASSIDLDRGLDQPQHF. Here the CDR3 DNA reads TGTGCCAGTAGTATAGATCTTGACAGGGGGCTGGATCAGCCCCAGCATTTT.